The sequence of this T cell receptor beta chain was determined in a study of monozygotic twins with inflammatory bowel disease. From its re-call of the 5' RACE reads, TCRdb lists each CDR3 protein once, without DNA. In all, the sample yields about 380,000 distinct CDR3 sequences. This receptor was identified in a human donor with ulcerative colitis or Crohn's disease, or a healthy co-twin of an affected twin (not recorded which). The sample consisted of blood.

The CDR3 loop is CASSAGTSWTDTQYF. The chain links TRBV5-1 to TRBJ2-3; no DNA is available, so the TRBD2 call from TCRdb remains unchecked. The CDR3 has 15 amino acids. Germline CDR1 and CDR2: SGHRS and YFSETQ. Complete variable domain (other parts from reference TRBV5-1 and TRBJ2-3): KAGVTQTPRYLIKTRGQQVTLSCSPISGHRSVSWYQQTPGQGLQFLFEYFSETQRNKGNFPGRFSGRQFSNSRSEMNVSTLELGDSALYLCASSAGTSWTDTQYFGPGTRLTVL.